The clone carrying this T cell receptor beta chain was detected a few times. Its antigen is still unknown. The entry originates in a study of OX40 agonist ivuxolimab in advanced cancers. Study-level findings and limits: Relative to CD4+ cells, CD8+ T cells on average had more expanded clones.

Sequencing used immunoSEQ multiplex PCR; TCRdb keeps in-frame clones, though not all of them. The table records fewer than 80,000 clones, around 86% of them present only once. The CDR3 extends over 11 amino acids. The germline V and J ends were trimmed by 7 bases and 0 bases, with 3 bases remaining between them. Germline V CDR1 and CDR2: MNHNS, SASEGT. The clonotype originates from an adult with an advanced solid tumor such as melanoma, head and neck, liver or kidney cancer. The material sequenced was CD4+ or CD8+ T cells sorted from blood, taken in a trial of the OX40 agonist ivuxolimab. The chain combines TRBV6-1 with TRBJ1-1; D is ambiguous. The CDR3 protein is CASTLNTEAFF. Here the CDR3 DNA reads TGTGCCAGCACCTTGAACACTGAAGCTTTCTTT.